This entry lists 9 T cell receptor beta chains sequenced from one sample in a study of T cells in Graves' hyperthyroidism and ophthalmopathy. Researchers took RNA transcripts and amplified the TCR beta CDR3 regions from them. The primer set for the first-round RT-PCR of the TCR CDR3 was HTBI. MiXCR, applied by TCRdb to the multiplex PCR reads, yields one record per CDR3 protein. The sample lists about 360,000 distinct CDR3 sequences; about 15% were seen once. Sequenced sample: blood. These receptors came from a woman aged 18-35 years with Graves' hyperthyroidism that later progressed to Graves' ophthalmopathy.

This clonotype has a count of ten or more. The chain joins TRBV5-1 to TRBJ1-1, with a tentative D call TRBD1 (6 bases). From germline, CDR1 is SGHRS and CDR2 YFSETQ. Trimming stripped 4 bases from V and 1 base from J, with 14 bases between. The CDR3 spans 15 residues. The CDR3 loop reads CASSRMTGANTEAFF. CDR3 nucleotides: TGCGCCAGCAGCCGCATGACAGGAGCGAACACTGAAGCTTTCTTT.

This clonotype was recorded a few times. The rearrangement uses TRBV6-4 and TRBJ2-3; 8 positions match TRBD1. With 0 bases clipped from V and 4 bases from J, the junction kept 3 bases outside the gene matches. CDR1 MRHNA and CDR2 SNTAGT come from the germline V gene. The CDR3 loop spans 15 amino acids. The CDR3 bases are TGTGCCAGCAGTGACTCCGCGGACAGGGCAGATACGCAGTATTTT. Translating gives CASSDSADRADTQYF.

This clonotype was detected only a few times. The J gene is TRBJ2-3, the V gene TRBV6-1; TRBD1 matches 9 bases. Germline V lookup: CDR1 MNHNS, CDR2 SASEGT. The CDR3 runs 16 residues. Trimming took 5 bases from V and 2 from J; bases not matched to a gene: 8. The CDR3 DNA is TGTGCCAGCAGTTCCGGACAGGGGTTCCCCACAGATACGCAGTATTTT. It is translated as CASSSGQGFPTDTQYF.

This clonotype was seen repeatedly, ten times or more. This chain joins TRBV6-1 and TRBJ2-5; tentatively, D is TRBD1 or TRBD2 (5 bases each). Trimming cost V 8 bases and J 5 bases, with 12 bases left between them. Germline V gene lookup returns CDR1 MNHNS and CDR2 SASEGT. This CDR3 spans 12 amino acids. CDR3 sequence: CASETGRETQYF. CDR3 nucleotide sequence: TGTGCCAGCGAGACGGGACGGGAGACCCAGTACTTC.

This clonotype was counted between two and nine times. A much larger clone sits a single nucleotide away, making a read error possible. The rearrangement links TRBV28 to TRBJ2-1; TRBD2 might be the D (6 bases). Between the trimmed V and J ends, which lost 5 bases and 6 bases, there was a span of 20 bases. CDR1 and CDR2 from the germline V gene are MDHEN and SYDVKM. This CDR3 contains 16 residues. The CDR3 DNA follows: TGTGCCAGCAGTCTCATTCGGGACTTGCCAAGCAATGAGCAGTTCTTC. Protein sequence: CASSLIRDLPSNEQFF.

At least ten counts were recorded for this clonotype. The V and J genes are TRBV7-8 and TRBJ2-7, with 9 nucleotides matching TRBD2. The CDR3 is made up of 18 amino acids. Per germline, CDR1 SGHVS and CDR2 FQNEAQ. Germline trimming cut 1 base from V and 0 bases from J; bases unmatched to any gene: 10. Here the CDR3 DNA reads TGTGCCAGCAGCTTAGTAGCGGGAGTTCAGCTCAGCTCCTACGAGCAGTACTTC. It translates to CASSLVAGVQLSSYEQYF.

This clonotype was seen repeatedly, ten times or more. The V gene is TRBV11-2, the J gene TRBJ2-7, with 8 bases matching TRBD2. The germline V gene has CDR1 SGHAT and CDR2 FQNNGV. This CDR3 has 16 residues. V lost 2 bases to trimming and J lost 5 bases; unmatched junction nucleotides: 11. CDR3: CASSLHEREIWDEQYF. The CDR3, as DNA: TGTGCCAGCAGCTTACACGAGCGGGAGATCTGGGACGAGCAGTACTTC.

In its sample, this clonotype was seen many times. The chain employs TRBV2 and TRBJ2-7; 11 nucleotides match TRBD2. Germline-derived CDR1 and CDR2 are SNHLY and FYNNEI. Trimming cost V 5 bases and J 3 bases; bases outside gene matches: 6. This CDR3 is 15 amino acids long. CDR3 residues: CASSLGTSGFYEQYF. The CDR3 DNA sequence: TGTGCCAGCAGTCTTGGGACTAGCGGTTTCTACGAGCAGTACTTC. Supplemented by reference TRBV2 and TRBJ2-7, the full variable domain reads EPEVTQTPSHQVTQMGQEVILRCVPISNHLYFYWYRQILGQKVEFLVSFYNNEISEKSEIFDDQFSVERPDGSNFTLKIRSTKLEDSAMYFCASSLGTSGFYEQYFGPGTRLTVT.

Worth noting for this clonotype: Since a much larger clone is just one base distant, this may be a read error. The chain is built from TRBV28 and TRBJ1-2; D possibly corresponds to TRBD1 (5 bases). CDR3 length: 12 residues. CDR1 MDHEN and CDR2 SYDVKM come from the germline V gene. CDR3 protein: CTSSYRGGGYTF. The CDR3 DNA sequence: TGTACCAGCAGTTATAGGGGAGGAGGCTACACCTTC.